Presented here are 15 T cell receptor beta chains from one specimen sequenced in a study of post-analysis software for immune sequencing data. Notes on the study in general: Patients had higher frequencies than controls of five TRBV segments, including TRBV5-6, TRBV5-1 and TRBV20-1.

Each TCR beta cDNA library carried unique molecular identifiers. TCRdb itself ran the PCR reads through MiXCR, one entry per CDR3 protein. Of hundreds of thousands of distinct CDR3 sequences listed, roughly half are singletons. For these receptors, no antigen is known. Sequenced material: blood. These receptors were obtained from a girl aged 10-17 years with multiple sclerosis.

This clonotype showed up just a few times. V gene TRBV3-1 combines with J gene TRBJ2-1; D gene ambiguous. CDR1 and CDR2 from the germline V gene are LGHDT and YNNKEL (reference sequence). There are 12 residues in the CDR3. V was cut by 4 bases and J by 8 bases, with 9 bases left in between. CDR3 loop: CASSPWTDEQFF. CDR3 sequence (DNA): TGTGCCAGCAGCCCTTGGACGGATGAGCAGTTCTTC.

The chain links TRBV24-1 to TRBJ2-1; 16 bases are a match to TRBD2. This CDR3 has 20 amino acids. The J segment lost 4 bases and the V segment lost 2 bases, leaving 10 bases of the junction unmatched. Per germline, CDR1 KGHDR and CDR2 SFDVKD. Written as DNA, the CDR3 is TGTGCCACCAGTGATTCCGCCCCCGGGACTAGCGGGAGGGATTACAATGAGCAGTTCTTC. The encoded protein is CATSDSAPGTSGRDYNEQFF.

As to this clonotype: One end of the junction varies from germline; a read error may be responsible. The genes are TRBV4-1 and TRBJ2-1; D is undetermined. Germline CDR1 MGHRA, CDR2 YSYEKL. The CDR3 loop spans 14 amino acids. Here the CDR3 reads CASSQEGMLNERFF. The CDR3 nucleotides are TGCGCCAGCAGCCAAGAGGGAATGCTCAATGAGCGGTTCTTC.

This sequence joins TRBV14 and TRBJ2-3, with 9 bases fitting TRBD1. Germline V lookup: CDR1 SGHDN, CDR2 FVKESK. After removal of 4 bases from V and 3 bases from J, the junction contained 5 bases not matched to a gene. CDR3 length: 15 amino acids. The CDR3 DNA reads TGTGCCAGCAGCCTTTGGACAGGGGCGACAGATACGCAGTATTTT. Its protein is CASSLWTGATDTQYF.

This chain links TRBV7-2 with TRBJ2-3; D perhaps matches TRBD1 (5 bases). V was trimmed by 3 bases and J by 1 base, leaving 11 bases between them. The CDR3 consists of 15 residues. CDR1 is SGHTA and CDR2 is FQGNSA in the germline V gene. The CDR3 loop is CASSFVQGGTDTQYF. The CDR3 DNA is TGTGCCAGCAGCTTTGTCCAGGGTGGCACAGATACGCAGTATTTT.

V and J are TRBV20-1 and TRBJ1-1; D is unclear. This CDR3 has 13 residues. CDR1 and CDR2 (germline): DFQATT, SNEGSKA (reference sequence). The V gene lost 4 bases and the J gene lost 8 bases, with 17 bases spanning the gap. CDR3 protein: CSAKGARSPEAFF. In nucleotides, the CDR3 is TGCAGTGCTAAAGGAGCTCGCTCACCCGAAGCTTTCTTT.

This chain connects TRBV2 to TRBJ2-1; a possible D gene is TRBD1 (6 bases). With 2 bases removed from V and 10 bases from J, the gap between germline ends came to 18 bases. CDR3 length: 15 residues. The germline gives CDR1 SNHLY, CDR2 FYNNEI. In DNA, the CDR3 is TGTGCCAGCAGTGAACGGCCCTCACCGAGGGGGGAGCAGTTCTTC. Translating gives CASSERPSPRGEQFF.

The rearrangement uses TRBV12-3 or TRBV12-4 and TRBJ2-3, with D unclear. Deletions cut 1 base from V and 10 bases from J, with 12 bases between. The CDR3 runs to 13 residues. As DNA, the CDR3 is TGTGCCAGCAGTTTAGGGGCCCTCAGAGCGCAGTATTTT. Translated, it gives CASSLGALRAQYF.

To note about this clonotype: A much more abundant neighbour one base away suggests this may be a read error. The gene calls are TRBV7-3 and TRBJ2-1; 10 bases are a match to TRBD2. The germline CDR1 and CDR2 sequences are SGHTA and FQGTGA. CDR3 length equals 15 residues. J was trimmed by 6 bases and V by 2 bases; bases with no gene match: 4. The CDR3, as DNA: TGTGCCAGCAGCTTAGGAGCGGGGGGGAGCAATGAGCAGTTCTTC. This codes for CASSLGAGGSNEQFF.

Notes on this clonotype: The germline gene is not matched at one end of the junction; a read error may be the cause. The chain is built from TRBV2 and TRBJ2-7; 8 bases fit TRBD1. CDR3 length equals 12 residues. CDR1 is SNHLY and CDR2 is FYNNEI in the germline V gene. The CDR3, as DNA: TGTGCCAGTAGTGACAGGGGTGAGGAGCAGTACTTC. Amino acid sequence: CASSDRGEEQYF. Filled out from reference TRBV2 and TRBJ2-7, the complete variable domain reads EPEVTQTPSHQVTQMGQEVILRCVPISNHLYFYWYRQILGQKVEFLVSFYNNEISEKSEIFDDQFSVERPDGSNFTLKIRSTKLEDSAMYFCASSDRGEEQYFGPGTRLTVT.

Written as DNA, the CDR3 is TGTGCCAGCAGCTTACTCGCCAATCAGCCCCAGCATTTT. Translation gives CASSLLANQPQHF. This rearrangement joins TRBV7-6 to TRBJ1-5, with D unclear. Germline V gene data show CDR1 as SGHVS and CDR2 as FNYEAQ. The V and J ends lost 2 bases and 3 bases respectively, with 5 bases between them. The CDR3 is 13 residues long.

This rearrangement joins TRBV29-1 to TRBJ1-1; 9 nucleotides match TRBD1. CDR3 size: 13 residues. Germline CDR1 and CDR2: SQVTM and ANQGSEA. V trimming: 2 bases; J trimming: 5 bases; junction bases outside the gene matches: 3. The CDR3 sequence is CSVEKQGATEAFF. In nucleotides, the CDR3 is TGCAGCGTTGAAAAACAGGGGGCTACTGAAGCTTTCTTT.

In this sample, this clonotype turned up a few times. The chain employs TRBV29-1 and TRBJ2-3, with D perhaps TRBD1 or TRBD2 (5 bases each). Looked up from germline, CDR1 is SQVTM and CDR2 is ANQGSEA. This CDR3 is 16 amino acids long. Trimming cost V 5 bases and J 0 bases, with 18 bases left between them. The CDR3 reads CSVTQGPTLSTDTQYF. In DNA, the CDR3 is TGCAGCGTTACCCAGGGACCGACTTTAAGCACAGATACGCAGTATTTT.

About this clonotype itself: One end of the junction does not line up with germline, which may come from a read error. This chain uses TRBV7-7 with TRBJ2-5; D is tentatively TRBD1 or TRBD2 (5 bases each). Germline V CDR1 and CDR2: SSHAT, FNYEAQ (reference sequence). This CDR3 region has 15 residues. For the CDR3, the DNA is TGTGCTAGCAGCCCCTTGACCGGGGCCAAAGAGACCCAGTACTTC. Translated, it gives CASSPLTGAKETQYF.

This clonotype was detected only a few times. The rearrangement joins TRBV7-6 to TRBJ1-5; no firm D call. Germline V lookup: CDR1 SGHVS, CDR2 FNYEAQ. The V and J ends lost 0 bases and 3 bases respectively, with 6 bases between them. The CDR3 sequence is 14 residues long. CDR3 sequence: CASSLAADNQPQHF. CDR3 sequence (DNA): TGTGCCAGCAGCTTAGCGGCAGACAATCAGCCCCAGCATTTT. Full variable domain (missing parts from reference TRBV7-6 and TRBJ1-5): GAGVSQSPRYKVTKRGQDVALRCDPISGHVSLYWYRQALGQGPEFLTYFNYEAQQDKSGLPNDRFSAERPEGSISTLTIQRTEQRDSAMYRCASSLAADNQPQHFGDGTRLSIL.